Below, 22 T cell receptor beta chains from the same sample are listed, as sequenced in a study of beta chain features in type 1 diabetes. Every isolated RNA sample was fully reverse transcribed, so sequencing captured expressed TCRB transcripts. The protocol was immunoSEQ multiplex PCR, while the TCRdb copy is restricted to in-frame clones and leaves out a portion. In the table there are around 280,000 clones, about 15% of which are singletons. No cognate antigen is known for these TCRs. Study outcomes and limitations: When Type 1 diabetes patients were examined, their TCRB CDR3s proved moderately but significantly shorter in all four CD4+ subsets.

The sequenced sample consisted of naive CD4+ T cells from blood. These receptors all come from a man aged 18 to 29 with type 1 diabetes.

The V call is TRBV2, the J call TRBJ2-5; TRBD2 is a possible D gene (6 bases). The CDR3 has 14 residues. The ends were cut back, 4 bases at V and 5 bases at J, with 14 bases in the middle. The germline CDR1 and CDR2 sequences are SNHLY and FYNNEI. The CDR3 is CASSGWGGFETQYF. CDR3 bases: TGTGCCAGCAGTGGCTGGGGAGGATTCGAGACCCAGTACTTC.

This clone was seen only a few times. The CDR3 DNA reads as TGTGCCAGCACCCAGGGGTCCCCGGCCAATACGCAGTATTTT. Translation: CASTQGSPANTQYF. The J gene is TRBJ2-3, the V gene TRBV6-5, with D perhaps TRBD1 (6 bases). Germline CDR1 MNHEY, CDR2 SVGAGI. V gave up 7 bases and J gave up 7 bases, with 18 bases separating them. CDR3 size: 14 residues.

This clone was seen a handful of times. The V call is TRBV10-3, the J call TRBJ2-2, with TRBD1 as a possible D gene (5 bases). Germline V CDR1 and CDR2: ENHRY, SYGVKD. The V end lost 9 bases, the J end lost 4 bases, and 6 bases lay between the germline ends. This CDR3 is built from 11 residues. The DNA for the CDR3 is TGTGCCATTCAGGGCACCGGGGAGCTGTTTTTT. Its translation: CAIQGTGELFF.

CDR3 residues: CASSQDLPSGRTGELFF. The CDR3 nucleotides are TGCGCCAGCAGCCAAGATCTGCCTAGCGGACGCACCGGGGAGCTGTTTTTT. The genes are TRBV4-3 and TRBJ2-2; TRBD2 aligns across 7 bases. V was pared by 0 bases and J by 4 bases, with 8 bases of the junction left unmatched. CDR3 size: 17 residues. The germline V gene encodes CDR1 LGHNA and CDR2 YSLEER.

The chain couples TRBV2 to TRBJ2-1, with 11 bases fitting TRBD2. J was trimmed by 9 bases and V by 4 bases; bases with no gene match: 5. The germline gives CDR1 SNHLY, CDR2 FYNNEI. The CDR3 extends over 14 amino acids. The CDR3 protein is CASSVAGGPGEQFF. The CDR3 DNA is TGTGCCAGCAGTGTAGCGGGGGGGCCAGGTGAGCAGTTCTTC.

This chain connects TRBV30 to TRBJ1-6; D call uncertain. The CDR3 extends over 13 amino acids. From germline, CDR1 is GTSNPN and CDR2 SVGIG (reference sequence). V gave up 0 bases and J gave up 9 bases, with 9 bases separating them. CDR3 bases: TGTGCCTGGAGTGTACTAGGTGGTTCACCCCTCCACTTT. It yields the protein CAWSVLGGSPLHF.

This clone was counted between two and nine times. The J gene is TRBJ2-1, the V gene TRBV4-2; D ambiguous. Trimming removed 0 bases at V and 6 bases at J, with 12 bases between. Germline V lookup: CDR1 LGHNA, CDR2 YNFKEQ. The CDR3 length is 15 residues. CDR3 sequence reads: CASSQDGLVGNEQFF. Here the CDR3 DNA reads TGTGCCAGCAGCCAAGATGGGCTGGTTGGCAATGAGCAGTTCTTC.

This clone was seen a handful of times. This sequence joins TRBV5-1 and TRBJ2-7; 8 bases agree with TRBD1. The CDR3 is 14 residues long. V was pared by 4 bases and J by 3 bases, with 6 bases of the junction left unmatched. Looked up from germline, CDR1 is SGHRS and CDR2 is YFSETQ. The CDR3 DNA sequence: TGCGCCAGCAGCGGTGGACAGGGTTACTACGAGCAGTACTTC. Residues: CASSGGQGYYEQYF.

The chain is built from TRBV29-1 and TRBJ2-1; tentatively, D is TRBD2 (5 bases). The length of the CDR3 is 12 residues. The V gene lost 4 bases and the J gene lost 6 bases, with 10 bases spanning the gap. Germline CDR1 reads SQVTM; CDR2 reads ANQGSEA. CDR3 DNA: TGCAGCGTTGTACGGAGGCCCAATGAGCAGTTCTTC. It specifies CSVVRRPNEQFF.

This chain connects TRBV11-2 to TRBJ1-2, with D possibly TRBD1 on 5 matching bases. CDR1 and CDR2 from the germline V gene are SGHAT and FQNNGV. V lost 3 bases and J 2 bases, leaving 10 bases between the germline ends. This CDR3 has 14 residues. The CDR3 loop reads CASSFLRANYGYTF. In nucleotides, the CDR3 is TGTGCCAGCAGCTTCCTCAGGGCCAACTATGGCTACACCTTC. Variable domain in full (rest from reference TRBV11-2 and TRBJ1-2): EAGVAQSPRYKIIEKRQSVAFWCNPISGHATLYWYQQILGQGPKLLIQFQNNGVVDDSQLPKDRFSAERLKGVDSTLKIQPAKLEDSAVYLCASSFLRANYGYTFGSGTRLTVV.

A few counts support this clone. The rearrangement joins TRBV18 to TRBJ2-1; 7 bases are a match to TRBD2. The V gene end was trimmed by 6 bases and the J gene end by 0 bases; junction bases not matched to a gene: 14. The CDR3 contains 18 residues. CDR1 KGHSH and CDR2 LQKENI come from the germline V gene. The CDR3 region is CASSLTRTTSLSYNEQFF. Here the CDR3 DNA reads TGTGCCAGCTCGCTGACCCGGACGACTAGCCTCTCCTACAATGAGCAGTTCTTC. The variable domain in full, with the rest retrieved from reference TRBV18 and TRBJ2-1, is NAGVMQNPRHLVRRRGQEARLRCSPMKGHSHVYWYRQLPEEGLKFMVYLQKENIIDESGMPKERFSAEFPKEGPSILRIQQVVRGDSAAYFCASSLTRTTSLSYNEQFFGPGTRLTVL.

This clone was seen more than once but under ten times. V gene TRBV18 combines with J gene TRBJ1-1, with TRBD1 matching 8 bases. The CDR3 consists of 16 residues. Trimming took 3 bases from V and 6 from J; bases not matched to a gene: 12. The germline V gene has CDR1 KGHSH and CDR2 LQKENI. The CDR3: CASSPRDRGRGAEAFF. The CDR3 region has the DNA TGTGCCAGCTCACCTCGCGACAGGGGTCGGGGGGCTGAAGCTTTCTTT.

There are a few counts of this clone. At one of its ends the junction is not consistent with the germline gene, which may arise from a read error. This chain's CDR3 is CASRSTGGGLFF. CDR3 coding DNA: TGTGCCAGCAGGTCGACCGGCGGGGGGCTGTTTTTT. The chain couples TRBV7-2 to TRBJ2-2, with 7 bases lining up with TRBD2. Germline CDR1 is SGHTA and CDR2 is FQGNSA. This CDR3 contains 12 residues.

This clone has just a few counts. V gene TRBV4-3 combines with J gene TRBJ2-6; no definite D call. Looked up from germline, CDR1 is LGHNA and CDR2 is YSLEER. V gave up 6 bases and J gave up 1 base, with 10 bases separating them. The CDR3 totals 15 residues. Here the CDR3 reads CASRYDTSGANVLTF. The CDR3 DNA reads TGCGCCAGCAGGTACGACACTTCTGGGGCCAACGTCCTGACTTTC.

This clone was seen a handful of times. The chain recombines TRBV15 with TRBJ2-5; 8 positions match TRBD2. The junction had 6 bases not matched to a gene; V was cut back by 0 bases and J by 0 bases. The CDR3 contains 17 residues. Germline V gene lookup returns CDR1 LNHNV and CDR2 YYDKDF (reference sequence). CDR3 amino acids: CATSRDFSRGDQETQYF. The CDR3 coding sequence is TGTGCCACCAGCAGAGATTTTTCGCGGGGGGACCAAGAGACCCAGTACTTC.

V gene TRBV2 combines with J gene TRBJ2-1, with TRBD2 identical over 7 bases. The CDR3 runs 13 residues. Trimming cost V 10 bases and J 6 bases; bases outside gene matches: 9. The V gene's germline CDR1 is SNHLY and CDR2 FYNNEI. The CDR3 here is CATARLAFNEQFF. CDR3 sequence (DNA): TGTGCCACCGCCCGACTAGCCTTCAATGAGCAGTTCTTC.

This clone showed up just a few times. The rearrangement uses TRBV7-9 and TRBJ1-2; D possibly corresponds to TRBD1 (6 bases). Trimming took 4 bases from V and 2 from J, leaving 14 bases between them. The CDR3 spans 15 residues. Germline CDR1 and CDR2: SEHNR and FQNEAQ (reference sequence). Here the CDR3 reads CASSSRFQGNYGYTF. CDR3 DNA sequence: TGTGCCAGCAGCTCACGTTTTCAGGGGAACTATGGCTACACCTTC. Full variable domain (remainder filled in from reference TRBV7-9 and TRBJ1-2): DTGVSQNPRHKITKRGQNVTFRCDPISEHNRLYWYRQTLGQGPEFLTYFQNEAQLEKSRLLSDRFSAERPKGSFSTLEIQRTEQGDSAMYLCASSSRFQGNYGYTFGSGTRLTVV.

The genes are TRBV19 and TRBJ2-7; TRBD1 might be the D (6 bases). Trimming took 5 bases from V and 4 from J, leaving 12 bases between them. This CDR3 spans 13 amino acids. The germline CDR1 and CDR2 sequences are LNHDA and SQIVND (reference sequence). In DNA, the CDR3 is TGTGCCAGTAGTCCAGGGGTTGTATACGAGCAGTACTTC. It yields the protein CASSPGVVYEQYF. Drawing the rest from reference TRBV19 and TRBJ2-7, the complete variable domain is DGGITQSPKYLFRKEGQNVTLSCEQNLNHDAMYWYRQDPGQGLRLIYYSQIVNDFQKGDIAEGYSVSREKKESFPLTVTSAQKNPTAFYLCASSPGVVYEQYFGPGTRLTVT.

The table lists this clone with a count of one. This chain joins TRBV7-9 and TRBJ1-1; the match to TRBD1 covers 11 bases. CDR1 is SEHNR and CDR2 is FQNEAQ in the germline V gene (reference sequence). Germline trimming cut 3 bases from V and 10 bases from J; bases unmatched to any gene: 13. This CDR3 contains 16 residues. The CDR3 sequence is CASSFRTRTGGVGAFF. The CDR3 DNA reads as TGTGCCAGCAGCTTTAGGACCCGGACAGGGGGCGTAGGAGCTTTCTTT.

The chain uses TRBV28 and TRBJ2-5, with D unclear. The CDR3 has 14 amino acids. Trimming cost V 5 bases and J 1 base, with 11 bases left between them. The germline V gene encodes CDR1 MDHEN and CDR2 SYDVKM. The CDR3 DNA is TGTGCCAGCAGTCCAGGCGACACCCAAGAGACCCAGTACTTC. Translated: CASSPGDTQETQYF.

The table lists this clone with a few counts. The CDR3 loop is CASSPAGTSSYNEQFF. CDR3 in DNA: TGTGCCAGTAGTCCCGCCGGGACTAGCTCCTACAATGAGCAGTTCTTC. The gene calls are TRBV19 and TRBJ2-1; the match to TRBD2 covers 8 bases. Trimming removed 5 bases from V and 0 bases from J; junction bases left unmatched: 6. From germline, CDR1 is LNHDA and CDR2 SQIVND (reference sequence). The CDR3 is 16 residues long.

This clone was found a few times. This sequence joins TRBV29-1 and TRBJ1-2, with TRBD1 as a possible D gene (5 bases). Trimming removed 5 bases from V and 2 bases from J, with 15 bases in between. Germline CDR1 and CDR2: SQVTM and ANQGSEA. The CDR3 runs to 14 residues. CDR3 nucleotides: TGCAGCGTTTCCGACAGAAACCTGAACTATGGCTACACCTTC. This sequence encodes CSVSDRNLNYGYTF.